These T cell receptor beta chains were read from a single sample in a study of blood T cells in healthy people across ages. TCRdb re-derived calls from the 5' RACE reads in MiXCR, one entry per CDR3 protein. The data show 1.5 million to 2 million distinct CDR3 sequences, 49% seen once. The sample comprised blood. The receptor source for this set is a woman between 35 and 50 years old in good health. CDR3s include the opening cysteine and the closing phenylalanine or tryptophan. Fields, in order: V gene, D gene, clone size, J gene, CDR3 DNA, CDR3 protein. D genes are given only for firm matches. Clone size is not always given. Where it is, it says once, few, many or a class for expanded clones.

TRBV7-9	NA	NA	TRBJ1-2	TGTGCCAGCAGCTTACAACAGGGACATGGCTACACCTTC	CASSLQQGHGYTF
TRBV7-2	NA	few	TRBJ1-1	TGTGCCAGCAGCCCCAATAGGGGTCCTGAAGCTTTCTTT	CASSPNRGPEAFF
TRBV20-1	NA	few	TRBJ1-2	TGCAGTGGTAAACCAAGGACATATGGCTACACCTTC	CSGKPRTYGYTF
TRBV4-3	NA	NA	TRBJ2-7	TGCGCCAGCAGCCAGGGGAAATTCTCCTACGAGCAGTACTTC	CASSQGKFSYEQYF
TRBV2	NA	NA	TRBJ2-7	TGTGCCAGCAGTGAAGGTTACAGGACGGCCTACGAGCAGTACTTC	CASSEGYRTAYEQYF
TRBV10-3	TRBD2	NA	TRBJ2-1	TGTGCCATCAGTGATCAACTAGCGGGGGCCTACAATGAGCAGTTCTTC	CAISDQLAGAYNEQFF
TRBV27	NA	few	TRBJ2-3	TGTGCCAGCAGTCCCTATGTCGCAGATACGCAGTATTTT	CASSPYVADTQYF
TRBV20-1	NA	NA	TRBJ2-7	TGCAGTGCTAGTGTGGCAGCCGACTACGAGCAGTACTTC	CSASVAADYEQYF
TRBV4-2	NA	NA	TRBJ1-6	TGTGCCAGCGGCCAAGTGTCGAATTCACCCCTCCACTTT	CASGQVSNSPLHF
TRBV27	NA	NA	TRBJ1-1	TGTGCCAGCAGTTTGGGACGGCGGGGGACTGAAGCTTTCTTT	CASSLGRRGTEAFF
TRBV20-1	TRBD2	NA	TRBJ2-1	TGCAGTGCTAGGGGGACTAGCGGGGGAACGGGGTCGTACAATGAGCAGTTCTTC	CSARGTSGGTGSYNEQFF
TRBV4-2	NA	NA	TRBJ2-3	TGTGCCAGCAGCCCCAACTGGGTAGCGGCTAGCACAGATACGCAGTATTTT	CASSPNWVAASTDTQYF
TRBV4-3	TRBD2	few	TRBJ2-5	TGCGCCAGCAGCCAAGGTTTTCGGGGGGAAAAGGAGACCCAGTACTTC	CASSQGFRGEKETQYF
TRBV24-1	TRBD2	NA	TRBJ2-3	TGTGCCACCAGTGCAGGGAGGACTAGCGGTTCGGGAGATACGCAGTATTTT	CATSAGRTSGSGDTQYF
TRBV2	NA	few	TRBJ2-5	TGTGCCAGCAGTGAAAACAGGGCCTACCAAGAGACCCAGTACTTC	CASSENRAYQETQYF
TRBV7-2	NA	many	TRBJ2-7	TGTGCCAGCAGCCTCCGGGCAGGAACACAGTACTTC	CASSLRAGTQYF
TRBV27	NA	NA	TRBJ1-2	TGTGCCAGCAGTCCGTCACAGGAAAGGAGCTATGGCTACACCTTC	CASSPSQERSYGYTF
TRBV12-3/TRBV12-4	TRBD1	few	TRBJ2-1	TGTGCCAGCAGAAGGACAGGGGTTATCGATGAGCAGTTCTTC	CASRRTGVIDEQFF
TRBV13	NA	NA	TRBJ1-4	TGTGCCAGCAGCTTAGGGGGACTTCAGAAACTGTTTTTT	CASSLGGLQKLFF
TRBV29-1	TRBD1	few	TRBJ2-7	TGCAGCGTTGAGAAAATGACAGGGGGCGAGTACGAGCAGTACTTC	CSVEKMTGGEYEQYF
TRBV6-6	TRBD1	few	TRBJ2-1	TGTGCCAGCAGGGAATCGGACAGGGCGGACAATGAGCAGTTCTTC	CASRESDRADNEQFF
TRBV4-2	NA	NA	TRBJ1-2	TGTGCCAGCAGCCAAGATGTCGGGGGCGGCTATGGCTACACCTTC	CASSQDVGGGYGYTF
TRBV10-3	TRBD1	NA	TRBJ1-5	TGTGCCATCAGTGAGTCTATAGGGACAGGGATTGGTCAGCCCCAGCATTTT	CAISESIGTGIGQPQHF
TRBV6-6	TRBD1	NA	TRBJ1-5	TGTGCCAGCAGAACACGGGACAGGCCTAGAAATCAGCCCCAGCATTTT	CASRTRDRPRNQPQHF